This record looks at one TCR beta chain sequence and its context. Its antigen is unidentified. Tagging with unique molecular identifiers was applied to individual cDNA molecules. TCRdb ran MiXCR on the 5' RACE reads and lists one entry per CDR3 protein. Of 50,000 to 60,000 distinct CDR3 sequences detected, 6.5% to 8.5% appear once; the ten largest clones hold roughly 3.5%. The data originate from a study of early T cells in non-severe SARS-CoV-2 infection. The CDR3 covers 12 residues. V was cut by 4 bases and J by 0 bases, with 6 bases left in between. Per germline, CDR1 SQVTM and CDR2 ANQGSEA. General study results and limits: Sequences matched to VDJdb favored anti-spike CD8 responses, while private and CD4 specificities were missed.

The chain links TRBV29-1 to TRBJ2-5; weak D call: TRBD1 (5 bases). The receptor was derived from an adult who was a healthcare worker with PCR-confirmed SARS-CoV-2 infection or an uninfected control (not recorded which). Sequencing used whole blood. CDR3 sequence (DNA): TGCAGCGTTGGGGGCAACCAAGAGACCCAGTACTTC. Translation: CSVGGNQETQYF.